Reported below is one T cell receptor (beta chain). Its antigen is as yet unknown. Trimming took 1 base from V and 5 from J, leaving 12 bases between them. This CDR3 is built from 15 residues. In germline, CDR1 is LGHNA, CDR2 YNFKEQ. Unique molecular identifiers featured in how the TCRbeta library was prepared. In TCRdb, the PCR reads were re-called with MiXCR into one record per CDR3 protein. The data show approximately 1,000,000 distinct CDR3 sequences, 25% to 30% seen once. This sample stems from a study of T-cell reconstitution after alpha-beta-depleted transplantation in children. Study-level points and caveats: Reportedly, only several hundred clones from non-depleted graft cells drove alpha-beta T-cell counts at about two months. Diversity of TCRbeta at day 60 was high in some patients, arising from surviving recipient T cells and thymic progenitors. T-cell counts and diversity were attributed mostly to newly produced T cells one year after transplant.

Sequenced material: PBMCs, mostly from graft donor cells, taken 360 days after TCRalphabeta/CD19-depleted stem cell transplant. The V call is TRBV4-2, the J call TRBJ1-5, with D possibly matching TRBD1 (5 bases). The receptor comes from a boy under three years old who had a stem cell transplant for SCID, so the T cells may come from the graft donor. The CDR3 loop is CASSQVGRADQPQHF. CDR3 coding DNA: TGTGCCAGCAGCCAAGTAGGCAGGGCGGATCAGCCCCAGCATTTT.